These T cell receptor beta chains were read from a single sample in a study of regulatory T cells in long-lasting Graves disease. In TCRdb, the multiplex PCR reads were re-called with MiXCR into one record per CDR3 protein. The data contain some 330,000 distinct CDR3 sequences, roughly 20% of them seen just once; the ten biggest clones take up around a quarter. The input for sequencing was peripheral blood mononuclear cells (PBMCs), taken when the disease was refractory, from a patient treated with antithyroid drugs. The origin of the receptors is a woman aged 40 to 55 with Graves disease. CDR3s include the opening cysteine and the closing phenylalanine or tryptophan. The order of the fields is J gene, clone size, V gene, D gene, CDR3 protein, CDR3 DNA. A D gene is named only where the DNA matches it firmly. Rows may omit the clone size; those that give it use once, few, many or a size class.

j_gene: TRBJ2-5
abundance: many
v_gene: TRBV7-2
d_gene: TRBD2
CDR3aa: CASSPRTSGSPYQETQYF
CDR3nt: TGTGCCAGCAGCCCGAGGACTAGCGGGAGCCCGTACCAAGAGACCCAGTACTTC

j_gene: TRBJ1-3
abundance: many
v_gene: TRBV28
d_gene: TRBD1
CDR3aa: CASSPPRTGARGNTIYF
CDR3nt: TGTGCCAGCAGTCCGCCTAGGACAGGGGCTCGTGGAAACACCATATATTTT

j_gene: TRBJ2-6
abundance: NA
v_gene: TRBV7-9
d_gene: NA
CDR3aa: CASRYAGVGANVLTF
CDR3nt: TGTGCCAGCAGATATGCAGGGGTTGGGGCCAACGTCCTGACTTTC

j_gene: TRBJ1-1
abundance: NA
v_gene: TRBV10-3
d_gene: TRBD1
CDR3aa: CAISESGRGLPMNTEAFF
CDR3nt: TGTGCCATCAGTGAGTCGGGCAGGGGGCTCCCAATGAACACTGAAGCTTTCTTT

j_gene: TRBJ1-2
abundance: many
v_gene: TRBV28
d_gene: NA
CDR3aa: CASSLLTAQWGYTF
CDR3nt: TGTGCCAGCAGCCTCCTCACGGCGCAGTGGGGCTACACCTTC

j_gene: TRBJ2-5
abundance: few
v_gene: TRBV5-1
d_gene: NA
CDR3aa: CASSRNSKETQYF
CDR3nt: TGCGCCAGCAGCCGCAACTCTAAAGAGACCCAGTACTTC

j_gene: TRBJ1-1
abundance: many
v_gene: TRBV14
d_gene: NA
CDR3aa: CASSQFRNTEAFF
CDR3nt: TGTGCCAGCAGCCAATTTCGGAACACTGAAGCTTTCTTT

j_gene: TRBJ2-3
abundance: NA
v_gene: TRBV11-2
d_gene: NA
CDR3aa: CASRHVGVSVRDTQYF
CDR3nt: TGTGCCAGCAGACACGTAGGGGTCTCCGTGAGAGATACGCAGTATTTT

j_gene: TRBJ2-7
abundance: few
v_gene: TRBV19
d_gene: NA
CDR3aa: CASSMQGPYEQYF
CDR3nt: TGTGCCAGTAGTATGCAGGGCCCATACGAGCAGTACTTC

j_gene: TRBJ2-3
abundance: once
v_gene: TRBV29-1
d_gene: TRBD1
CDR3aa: CSVAQGAYTDTQYF
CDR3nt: TGCAGCGTCGCCCAGGGGGCCTACACAGATACGCAGTATTTT

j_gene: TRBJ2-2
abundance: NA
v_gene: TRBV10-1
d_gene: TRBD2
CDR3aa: CASRETSGSITGELFF
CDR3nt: TGCGCCAGCAGGGAAACTAGCGGGAGCATCACCGGGGAGCTGTTTTTT

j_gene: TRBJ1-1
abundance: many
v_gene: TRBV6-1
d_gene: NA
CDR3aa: CASSPPVSPNTAFF
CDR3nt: TGTGCCAGCAGTCCTCCAGTCAGCCCGAACACTGCTTTCTTT

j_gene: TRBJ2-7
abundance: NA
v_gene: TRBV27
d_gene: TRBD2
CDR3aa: CASSYLAGDYEQYF
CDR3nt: TGTGCCAGCAGTTACCTAGCGGGAGACTACGAGCAGTACTTC

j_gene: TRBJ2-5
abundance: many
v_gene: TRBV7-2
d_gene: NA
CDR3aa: CASSLGVLEETQYF
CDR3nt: TGTGCCAGCAGCCTAGGGGTTCTAGAAGAGACCCAGTACTTC

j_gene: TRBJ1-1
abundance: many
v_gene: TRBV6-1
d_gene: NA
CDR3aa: CASSDGQVGATEAFF
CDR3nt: TGTGCCAGCAGTGATGGACAAGTCGGAGCCACTGAAGCTTTCTTT

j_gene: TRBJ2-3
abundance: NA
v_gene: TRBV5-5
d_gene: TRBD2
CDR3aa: CASSPLAGADTQYF
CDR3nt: TGTGCCAGCAGCCCCTTAGCGGGAGCTGATACGCAGTATTTT

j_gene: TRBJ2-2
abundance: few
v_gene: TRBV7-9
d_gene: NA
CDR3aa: CASSFTTGELFF
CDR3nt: TGTGCCAGCAGCTTTACCACCGGGGAGCTGTTTTTT

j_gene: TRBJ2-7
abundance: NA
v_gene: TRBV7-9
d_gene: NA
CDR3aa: CASSLAGIGEVNSYEQYF
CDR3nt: TGTGCCAGCAGCTTGGCCGGGATCGGGGAGGTCAACTCCTACGAGCAGTACTTC

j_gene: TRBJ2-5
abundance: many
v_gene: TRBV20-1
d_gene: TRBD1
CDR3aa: CSAGQGPETQYF
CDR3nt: TGCAGTGCTGGACAGGGACCCGAGACCCAGTACTTC